The T cell receptor beta chain described here comes from a study of cytomegalovirus exposure and HLA in healthy donors. Trimming took 7 bases from V and 8 from J, leaving 26 bases between them. There are 16 residues in the CDR3. Germline V gene sequence: CDR1 MDHEN, CDR2 SYDVKM. The PCR was carried out with 60 Vbeta primers and 13 Jbeta primers. Profiled with immunoSEQ multiplex PCR; TCRdb holds only in-frame clones, not every one. The sample yields under 110,000 clones, 82% seen once. This clone has a handful of counts. Input material: PBMCs. The chain combines TRBV28 with TRBJ1-2; tentative D call: TRBD1 (5 bases). The sequence came from a man aged 50-59 years in good health and CMV-seronegative. For the CDR3, the DNA is TGTGCCAGCACGGTCCACACCCGGAGGGGAACGTGGGGCTACACCTTC. It yields the protein CASTVHTRRGTWGYTF.